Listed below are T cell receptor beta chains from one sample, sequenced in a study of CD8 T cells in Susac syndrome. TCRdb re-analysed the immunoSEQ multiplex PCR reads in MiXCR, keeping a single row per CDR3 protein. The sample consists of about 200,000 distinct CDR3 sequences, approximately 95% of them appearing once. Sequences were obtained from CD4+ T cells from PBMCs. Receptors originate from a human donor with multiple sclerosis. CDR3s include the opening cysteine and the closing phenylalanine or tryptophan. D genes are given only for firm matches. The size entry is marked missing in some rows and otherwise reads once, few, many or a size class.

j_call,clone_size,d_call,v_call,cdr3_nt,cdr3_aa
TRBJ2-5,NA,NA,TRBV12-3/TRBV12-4,NA,CASSSSTSGGIETQYF
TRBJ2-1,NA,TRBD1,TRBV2,TGTGCCAGCAACCAAGACAGGGCCAGCTACAATGAGCAGTTCTTC,CASNQDRASYNEQFF
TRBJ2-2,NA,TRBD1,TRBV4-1,TGCGCCAGCAGCCCGGGACAGGGGGCGAGCACCGGGGAGCTGTTTTTT,CASSPGQGASTGELFF
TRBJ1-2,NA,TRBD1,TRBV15,TGTGCCACCAGCAAAATCGACAGGGGGCTCAACGGCTACACCTTC,CATSKIDRGLNGYTF
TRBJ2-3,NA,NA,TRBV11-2,TGTGCCAGCAGCTTAGTAGGAGGGAAAAGCACAGATACGCAGTATTTT,CASSLVGGKSTDTQYF
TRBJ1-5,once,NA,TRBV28,TGTGCCAGCAGTTCGGGAGCTCAGGGCAATCAGCCCCAGCATTTT,CASSSGAQGNQPQHF
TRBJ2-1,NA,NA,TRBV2,TGTGCCAGCAGTGCGGAGAGGGACAATGAGCAGTTCTTC,CASSAERDNEQFF
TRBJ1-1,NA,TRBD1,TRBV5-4,TGTGCCAGCAGCTCGCCAACTCCCGGGACAGGGGCCCTCTCTTTCTTT,CASSSPTPGTGALSFF
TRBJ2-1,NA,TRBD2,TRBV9,TGTGCCAGCAGCGCGTCCGGGACTAGCGGCAGTGAGCAGTTCTTC,CASSASGTSGSEQFF
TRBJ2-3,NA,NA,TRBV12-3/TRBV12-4,TGTGCCAGCAGTTTAGGGGGTACGCAGTATTTT,CASSLGGTQYF
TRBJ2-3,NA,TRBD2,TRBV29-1,TGCAGCGTTGCGGTAGCGGGGACCACAGATACGCAGTATTTT,CSVAVAGTTDTQYF
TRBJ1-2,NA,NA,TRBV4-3,TGCGCCAGCAGCCAAGATTGGCAGGGCTCCTATGGCTACACCTTC,CASSQDWQGSYGYTF
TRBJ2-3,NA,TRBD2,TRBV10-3,TGTGCCATCAGGACTAGCGGGGGGCTAGATACGCAGTATTTT,CAIRTSGGLDTQYF
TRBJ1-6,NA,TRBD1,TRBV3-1,TGTGCCAGCAGCCAAGGTCGACAGGGGGGAGCCGTAAATAATTCACCCCTCCACTTT,CASSQGRQGGAVNNSPLHF
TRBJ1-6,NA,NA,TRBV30,TGTGCCTGGAGCATCTCGGGGGTTGATTCACCCCTCCACTTT,CAWSISGVDSPLHF
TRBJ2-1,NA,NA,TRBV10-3,TGTGCCATCAGTTACCAGAATGAGCAGTTCTTC,CAISYQNEQFF
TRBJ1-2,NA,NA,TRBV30,TGTGCCTGGACCCAAGGGGCTGGCTACACCTTC,CAWTQGAGYTF
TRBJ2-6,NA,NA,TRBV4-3,TGCGCCAGCAGCCAGACAAATGGGGTTGGGGCCAACGTCCTGACTTTC,CASSQTNGVGANVLTF
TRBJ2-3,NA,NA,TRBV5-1,TGCGCCAGCAGCTTGGGTAGGGACGGTGGCACAGATACGCAGTATTTT,CASSLGRDGGTDTQYF
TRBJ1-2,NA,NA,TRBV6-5,TGTGCCAGCAACACGGGAGCTAACTATGGCTACACCTTC,CASNTGANYGYTF
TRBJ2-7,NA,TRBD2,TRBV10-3,TGTGCCATCAGGCCGGGACTAGCGGGTGAAGAGCAGTACTTC,CAIRPGLAGEEQYF
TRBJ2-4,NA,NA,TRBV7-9,TGTGCCAGCAGCTTAGTCATGGTAGAGGCCAAAAACATTCAGTACTTC,CASSLVMVEAKNIQYF
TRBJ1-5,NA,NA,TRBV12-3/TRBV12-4,TGTGCCAGCAGTCAAGGACCTAATAGCAATCAGCCCCAGCATTTT,CASSQGPNSNQPQHF
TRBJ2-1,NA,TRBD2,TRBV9,TGTGCCAGCAGCCTCGGGACTAGCGGGGGGTTTGGGCAGTTCTTC,CASSLGTSGGFGQFF
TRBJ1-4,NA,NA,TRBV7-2,TGTGCCAGCAGCTTATCCGTAATTAATGAAAAACTGTTTTTT,CASSLSVINEKLFF
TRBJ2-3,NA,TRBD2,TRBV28,TGTGCCAGCAGCGATAGCGGGGGGGTTAGCACAGATACGCAGTATTTT,CASSDSGGVSTDTQYF
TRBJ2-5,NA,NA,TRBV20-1,TGCAGTGCTAGAGGGGGAAGCGCCCAGTACTTC,CSARGGSAQYF
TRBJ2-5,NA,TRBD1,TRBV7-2,TGTGCCAGCAGCTTACAGGGTCAGGGGGCAAAAGAGACCCAGTACTTC,CASSLQGQGAKETQYF
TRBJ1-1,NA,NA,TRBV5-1,TGCGCCAGCAGCTTTGCGGATCACTACACTGAAGCTTTCTTT,CASSFADHYTEAFF
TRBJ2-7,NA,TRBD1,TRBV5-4,TGTGCCAGCAGCTTTGGGACAGACAGCGACGAGCAGTACTTC,CASSFGTDSDEQYF
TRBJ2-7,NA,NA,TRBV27,TGTGCCAGCAGTTTACACAGGGCATCCGAGCAGTACTTC,CASSLHRASEQYF
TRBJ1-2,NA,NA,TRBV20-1,TGCAGTGCTAGAGATTTGGGACGAAACTATGGCTACACCTTC,CSARDLGRNYGYTF
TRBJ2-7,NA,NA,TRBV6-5,TGTGCCAGCCGGGGCAGGGGCTACGAGCAGTACTTC,CASRGRGYEQYF
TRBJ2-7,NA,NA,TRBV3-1,TGTGCCAGCAGCCAAATGCCGGGACAGCGGGGCGGCGAGCAGTACTTC,CASSQMPGQRGGEQYF
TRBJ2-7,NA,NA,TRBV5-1,TGCGCCAGCAGCTTGAACAACTACGAGCAGTACTTC,CASSLNNYEQYF
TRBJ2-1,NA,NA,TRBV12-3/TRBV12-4,TGTGCCAGCATCAAAAGCGGCGTGGTCTACAATGAGCAGTTCTTC,CASIKSGVVYNEQFF
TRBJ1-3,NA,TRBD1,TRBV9,TGTGCCAGCAGCTCCAGACAGGGATTCTCTGGAAACACCATATATTTT,CASSSRQGFSGNTIYF
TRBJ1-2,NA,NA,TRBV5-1,TGCGCCAGCAGCTACCGGACAGCTAACTATGGCTACACCTTC,CASSYRTANYGYTF
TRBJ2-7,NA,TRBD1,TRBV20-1,TGCAGTGCACCCCGGGACAGGACCTACGAGCAGTACTTC,CSAPRDRTYEQYF
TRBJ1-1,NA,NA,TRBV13,TGTGCCAGCAGCTTAGCAGGGCCAGGGTTGGGTTTTAACACTGAAGCTTTCTTT,CASSLAGPGLGFNTEAFF
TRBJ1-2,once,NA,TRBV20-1,TGCAGTGCTCCCCGGGGTGGGGGGCCAAACTATGGCTACACCTTC,CSAPRGGGPNYGYTF
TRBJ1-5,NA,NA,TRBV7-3,TGTGCCAGCAGCTTAACAGGGGATCAGCCCCAGCATTTT,CASSLTGDQPQHF